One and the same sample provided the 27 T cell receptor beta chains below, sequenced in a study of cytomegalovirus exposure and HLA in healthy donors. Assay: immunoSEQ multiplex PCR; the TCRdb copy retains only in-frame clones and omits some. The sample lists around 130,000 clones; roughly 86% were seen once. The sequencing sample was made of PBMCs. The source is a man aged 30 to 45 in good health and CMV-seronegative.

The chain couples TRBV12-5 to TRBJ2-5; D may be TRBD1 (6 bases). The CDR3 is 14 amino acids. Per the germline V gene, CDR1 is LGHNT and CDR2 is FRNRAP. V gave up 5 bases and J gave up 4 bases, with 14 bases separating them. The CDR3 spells CASGLGTIGETQYF. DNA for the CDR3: TGTGCTAGTGGTCTAGGGACAATAGGAGAGACCCAGTACTTC.

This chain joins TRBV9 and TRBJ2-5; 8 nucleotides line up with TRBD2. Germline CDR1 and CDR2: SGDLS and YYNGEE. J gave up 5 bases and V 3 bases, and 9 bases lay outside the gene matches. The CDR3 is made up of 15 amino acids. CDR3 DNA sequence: TGTGCCAGCAGCGATGGTACGGGAGGGCCCGAGACCCAGTACTTC. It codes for CASSDGTGGPETQYF.

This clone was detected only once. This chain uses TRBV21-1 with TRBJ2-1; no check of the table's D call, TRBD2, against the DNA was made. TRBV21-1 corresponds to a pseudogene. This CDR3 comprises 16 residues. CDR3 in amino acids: CASIVSGRAHYNEQFF. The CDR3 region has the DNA TGTGCCAGCATCGTTAGCGGGAGGGCTCACTACAATGAGCAGTTCTTC.

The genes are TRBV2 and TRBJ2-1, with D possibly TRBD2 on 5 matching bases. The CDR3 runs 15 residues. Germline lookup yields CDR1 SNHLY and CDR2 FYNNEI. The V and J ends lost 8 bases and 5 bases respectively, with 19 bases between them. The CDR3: CASGGFSVINNEQFF. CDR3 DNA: TGTGCCAGCGGAGGATTTAGCGTGATAAACAATGAGCAGTTCTTC.

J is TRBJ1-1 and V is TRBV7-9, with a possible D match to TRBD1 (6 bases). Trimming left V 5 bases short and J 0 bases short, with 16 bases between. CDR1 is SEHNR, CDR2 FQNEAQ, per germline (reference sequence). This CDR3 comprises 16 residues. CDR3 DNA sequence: TGTGCCAGCAGCCCCAGCGGGAGGGGGTTGAACACTGAAGCTTTCTTT. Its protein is CASSPSGRGLNTEAFF.

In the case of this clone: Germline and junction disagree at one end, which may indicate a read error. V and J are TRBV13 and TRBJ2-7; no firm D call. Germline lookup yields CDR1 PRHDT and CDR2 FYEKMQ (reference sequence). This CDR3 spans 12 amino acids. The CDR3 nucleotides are TGTGCCGGCAGCTCCCGAGTGTACGAGCAGTACTTC. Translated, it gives CAGSSRVYEQYF.

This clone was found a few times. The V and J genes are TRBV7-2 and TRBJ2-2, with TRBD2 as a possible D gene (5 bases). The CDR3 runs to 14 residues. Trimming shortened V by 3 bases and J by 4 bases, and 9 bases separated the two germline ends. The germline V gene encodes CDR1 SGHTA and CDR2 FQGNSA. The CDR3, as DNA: TGTGCCAGCAGCTTCTCAGGAGGCACCGGGGAGCTGTTTTTT. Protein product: CASSFSGGTGELFF.

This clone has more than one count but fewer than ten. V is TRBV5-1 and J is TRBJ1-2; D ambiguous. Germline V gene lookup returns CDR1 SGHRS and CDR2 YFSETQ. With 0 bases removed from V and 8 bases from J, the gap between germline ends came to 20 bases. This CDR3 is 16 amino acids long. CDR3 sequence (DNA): TGCGCCAGCAGCTTGGACAAAGACCCATCTAGCGGGGGCTACACCTTC. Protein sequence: CASSLDKDPSSGGYTF.

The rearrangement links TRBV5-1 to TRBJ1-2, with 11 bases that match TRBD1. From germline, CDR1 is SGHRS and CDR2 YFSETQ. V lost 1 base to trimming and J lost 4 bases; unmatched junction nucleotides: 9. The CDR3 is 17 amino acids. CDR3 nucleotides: TGCGCCAGCAGCTTGTTGGTCTCCGGGACAGGGGGCTATGGCTACACCTTC. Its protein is CASSLLVSGTGGYGYTF.

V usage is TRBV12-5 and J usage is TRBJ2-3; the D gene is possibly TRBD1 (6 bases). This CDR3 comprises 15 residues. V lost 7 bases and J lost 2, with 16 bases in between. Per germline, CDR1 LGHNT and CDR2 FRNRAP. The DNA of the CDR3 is TGTGCTAGTGCCACCAGAAGGGGGAACACAGATACGCAGTATTTT. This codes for CASATRRGNTDTQYF.

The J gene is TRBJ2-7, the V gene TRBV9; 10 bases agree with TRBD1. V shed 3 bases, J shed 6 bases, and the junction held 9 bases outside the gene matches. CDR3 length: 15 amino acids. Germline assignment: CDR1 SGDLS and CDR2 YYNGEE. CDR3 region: CASSASAGTGVEQYF. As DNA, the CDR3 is TGTGCCAGCAGCGCGAGTGCCGGGACAGGGGTCGAGCAGTACTTC. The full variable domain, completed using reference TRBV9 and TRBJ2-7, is DSGVTQTPKHLITATGQRVTLRCSPRSGDLSVYWYQQSLDQGLQFLIQYYNGEERAKGNILERFSAQQFPDLHSELNLSSLELGDSALYFCASSASAGTGVEQYFGPGTRLTVT.

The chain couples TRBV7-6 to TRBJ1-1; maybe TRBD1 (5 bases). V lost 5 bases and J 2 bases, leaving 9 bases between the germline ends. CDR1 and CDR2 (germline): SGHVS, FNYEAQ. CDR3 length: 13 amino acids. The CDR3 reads CASSNDRNTEAFF. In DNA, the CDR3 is TGTGCCAGCAGCAATGACAGAAACACTGAAGCTTTCTTT.

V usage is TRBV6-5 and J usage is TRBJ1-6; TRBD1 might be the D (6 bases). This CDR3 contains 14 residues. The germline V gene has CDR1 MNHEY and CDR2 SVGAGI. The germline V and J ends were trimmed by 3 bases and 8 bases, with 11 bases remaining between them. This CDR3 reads CASSYLDSHSPLHF. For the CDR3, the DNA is TGTGCCAGCAGTTATTTGGACAGCCATTCACCCCTCCACTTT.

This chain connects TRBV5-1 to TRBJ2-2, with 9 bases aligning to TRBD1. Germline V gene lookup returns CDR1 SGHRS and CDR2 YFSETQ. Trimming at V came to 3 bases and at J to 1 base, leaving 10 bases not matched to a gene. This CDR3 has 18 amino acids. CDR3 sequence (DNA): TGCGCCAGCAGCTCCGGGACAGGGCCCCGACTGAACACCGGGGAGCTGTTTTTT. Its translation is CASSSGTGPRLNTGELFF. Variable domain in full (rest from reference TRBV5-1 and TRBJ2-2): KAGVTQTPRYLIKTRGQQVTLSCSPISGHRSVSWYQQTPGQGLQFLFEYFSETQRNKGNFPGRFSGRQFSNSRSEMNVSTLELGDSALYLCASSSGTGPRLNTGELFFGEGSRLTVL.

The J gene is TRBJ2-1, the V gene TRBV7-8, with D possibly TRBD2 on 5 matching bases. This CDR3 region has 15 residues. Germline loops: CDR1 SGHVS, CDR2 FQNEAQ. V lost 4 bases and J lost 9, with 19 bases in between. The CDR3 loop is CASSSQEDPRGEQFF. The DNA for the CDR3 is TGTGCCAGCAGCTCCCAAGAGGACCCTCGGGGTGAGCAGTTCTTC. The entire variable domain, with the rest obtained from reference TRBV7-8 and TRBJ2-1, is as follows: GAGVSQSPRYKVAKRGQDVALRCDPISGHVSLFWYQQALGQGPEFLTYFQNEAQLDKSGLPSDRFFAERPEGSVSTLKIQRTQQEDSAVYLCASSSQEDPRGEQFFGPGTRLTVL.

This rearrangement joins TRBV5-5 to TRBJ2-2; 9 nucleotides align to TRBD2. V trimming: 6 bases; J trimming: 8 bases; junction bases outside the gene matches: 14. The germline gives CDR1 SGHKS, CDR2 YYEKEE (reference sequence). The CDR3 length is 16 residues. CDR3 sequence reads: CASTVISGRSEGELFF. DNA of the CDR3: TGTGCCAGCACCGTTATAAGCGGGAGGTCGGAGGGGGAGCTGTTTTTT.

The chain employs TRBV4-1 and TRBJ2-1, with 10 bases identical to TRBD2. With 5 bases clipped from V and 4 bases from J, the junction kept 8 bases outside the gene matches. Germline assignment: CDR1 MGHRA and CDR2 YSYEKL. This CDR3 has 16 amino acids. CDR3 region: CASSSQGTSAYNEQFF. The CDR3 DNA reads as TGCGCCAGCAGCTCGCAGGGGACTAGCGCATACAATGAGCAGTTCTTC.

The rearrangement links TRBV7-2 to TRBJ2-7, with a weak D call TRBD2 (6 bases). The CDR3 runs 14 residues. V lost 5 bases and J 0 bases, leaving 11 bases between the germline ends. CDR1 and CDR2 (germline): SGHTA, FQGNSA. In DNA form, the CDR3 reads TGTGCCAGCAGCGGTAGCGGAAGCTCCTACGAGCAGTACTTC. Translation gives CASSGSGSSYEQYF.

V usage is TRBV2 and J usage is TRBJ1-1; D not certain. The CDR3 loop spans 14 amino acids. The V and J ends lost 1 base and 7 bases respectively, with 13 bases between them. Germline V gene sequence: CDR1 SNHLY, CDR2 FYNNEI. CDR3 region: CASSEEGWRVEAFF. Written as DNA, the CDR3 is TGTGCCAGCAGTGAAGAAGGGTGGAGGGTTGAAGCTTTCTTT.

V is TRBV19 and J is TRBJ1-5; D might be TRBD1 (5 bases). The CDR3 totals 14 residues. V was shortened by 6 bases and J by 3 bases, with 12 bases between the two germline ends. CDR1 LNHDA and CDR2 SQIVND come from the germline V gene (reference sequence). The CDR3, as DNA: TGTGCCAGTAGCTCGGGAGGGGACAATCAGCCCCAGCATTTT. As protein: CASSSGGDNQPQHF.

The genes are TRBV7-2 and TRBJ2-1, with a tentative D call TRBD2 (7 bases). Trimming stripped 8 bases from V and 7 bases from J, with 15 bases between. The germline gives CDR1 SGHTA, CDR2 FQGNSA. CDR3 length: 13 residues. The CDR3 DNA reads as TGTGCCAGCGCGTACCGGGGGGCTAATGAGCAGTTCTTC. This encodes CASAYRGANEQFF.

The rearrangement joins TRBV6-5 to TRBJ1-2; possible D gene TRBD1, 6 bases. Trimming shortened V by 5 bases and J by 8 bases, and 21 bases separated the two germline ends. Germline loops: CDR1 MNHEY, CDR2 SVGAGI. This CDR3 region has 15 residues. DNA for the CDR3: TGTGCCAGCAGTCAGGGGTTAGGCGGGTATAAGGGCTACACCTTC. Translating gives CASSQGLGGYKGYTF.

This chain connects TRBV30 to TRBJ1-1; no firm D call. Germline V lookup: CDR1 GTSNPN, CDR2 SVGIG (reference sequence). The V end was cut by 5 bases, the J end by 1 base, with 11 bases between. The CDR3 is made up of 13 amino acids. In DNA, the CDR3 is TGTGCCTGGGTAATCACAAGGAACACTGAAGCTTTCTTT. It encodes CAWVITRNTEAFF.

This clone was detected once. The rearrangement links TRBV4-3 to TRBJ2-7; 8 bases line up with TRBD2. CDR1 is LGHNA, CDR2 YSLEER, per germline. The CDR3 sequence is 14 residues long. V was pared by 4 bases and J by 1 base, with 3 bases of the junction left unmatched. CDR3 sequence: CASSRVAGSYEQYF. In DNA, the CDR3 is TGCGCCAGCAGCCGAGTAGCGGGATCCTACGAGCAGTACTTC.

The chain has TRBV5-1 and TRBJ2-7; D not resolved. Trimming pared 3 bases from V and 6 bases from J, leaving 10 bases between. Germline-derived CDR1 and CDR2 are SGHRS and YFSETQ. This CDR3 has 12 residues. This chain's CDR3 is CASSSETREQYF. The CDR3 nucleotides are TGCGCCAGCAGCTCGGAGACCCGCGAGCAGTACTTC.

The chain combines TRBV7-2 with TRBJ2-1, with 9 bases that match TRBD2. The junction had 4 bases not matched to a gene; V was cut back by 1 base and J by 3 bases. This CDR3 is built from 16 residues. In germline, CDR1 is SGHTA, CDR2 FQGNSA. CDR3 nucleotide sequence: TGTGCCAGCAGCTTAGTGGGCGGGAGGGTCTACAATGAGCAGTTCTTC. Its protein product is CASSLVGGRVYNEQFF.

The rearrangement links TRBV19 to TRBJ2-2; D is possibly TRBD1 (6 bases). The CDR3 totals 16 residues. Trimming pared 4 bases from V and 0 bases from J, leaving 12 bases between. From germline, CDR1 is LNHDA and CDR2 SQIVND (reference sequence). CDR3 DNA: TGTGCCAGTAGTAACGGACAGACCGCGAACACCGGGGAGCTGTTTTTT. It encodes CASSNGQTANTGELFF.